The 20 T cell receptor beta chains below all came from one sample that was sequenced in a study of T-cell reconstitution after alpha-beta-depleted transplantation in children. Molecular barcoding with unique molecular identifiers was used for the TCRbeta library. TCRdb independently ran MiXCR on the PCR reads; one entry per CDR3 protein. The sample lists more than 500,000 distinct CDR3 sequences; roughly 10% were seen once. Specimen: PBMCs, mostly from graft donor cells, collected 180 days after TCRalphabeta/CD19-depleted stem cell transplant. These receptors were obtained from a female patient aged 2-9 years who had a stem cell transplant for aplastic anemia, so the T cells may come from the graft donor.

The chain combines TRBV5-1 with TRBJ2-5; D call uncertain. The CDR3 covers 14 residues. V lost 0 bases to trimming and J lost 5 bases, with 11 bases between them. Looked up from germline, CDR1 is SGHRS and CDR2 is YFSETQ. The CDR3 DNA reads TGCGCCAGCAGCTTGGAGCCCTCCACGGAGACCCAGTACTTC. This sequence encodes CASSLEPSTETQYF.

In its sample, this clonotype was seen a few times. The rearrangement uses TRBV25-1 and TRBJ2-2; D is ambiguous. The V gene's germline CDR1 is MGHDK and CDR2 SYGVNS. The CDR3 totals 14 residues. V lost 7 bases and J lost 0, with 9 bases in between. CDR3 nucleotides: TGTGCCAGCACTATGACCGCGAACACCGGGGAGCTGTTTTTT. This sequence encodes CASTMTANTGELFF.

This clonotype has more than one count but fewer than ten. The genes are TRBV28 and TRBJ2-7; D call uncertain. Germline-derived CDR1 and CDR2 are MDHEN and SYDVKM. V lost 6 bases to trimming and J lost 0 bases, with 18 bases between them. The CDR3 loop spans 16 amino acids. The CDR3 loop is CASSPQLGLLSYEQYF. For the CDR3, the DNA is TGTGCCAGCAGCCCGCAGCTGGGCCTCCTCTCCTACGAGCAGTACTTC.

The rearrangement joins TRBV6-1 to TRBJ1-3, with D hard to call. Germline V gene data show CDR1 as MNHNS and CDR2 as SASEGT. The CDR3 totals 14 residues. V was shortened by 8 bases and J by 0 bases, with 11 bases between the two germline ends. The CDR3 loop is CASSARGSGNTIYF. Here the CDR3 DNA reads TGTGCCAGCTCCGCCCGGGGCTCTGGAAACACCATATATTTT.

This clonotype was seen a few times. The V gene is TRBV7-3, the J gene TRBJ1-1; TRBD1 might be the D (6 bases). Germline lookup yields CDR1 SGHTA and CDR2 FQGTGA. This CDR3 has 15 amino acids. Trimming removed 1 base at V and 5 bases at J, with 14 bases between. CDR3 loop: CASSLNPGAWTEAFF. DNA for the CDR3: TGTGCCAGCAGCTTAAATCCGGGGGCATGGACTGAAGCTTTCTTT.

This clonotype came up many times. The chain links TRBV6-2 or TRBV6-3 to TRBJ2-7, with unresolved D. This CDR3 spans 15 amino acids. Trimming removed 2 bases from V and 0 bases from J, with 11 bases in between. Germline values: CDR1 MNHEY, CDR2 SVGEGT. The CDR3 protein is CASSYQETGSYEQYF. The CDR3 DNA reads as TGTGCCAGCAGTTACCAGGAGACCGGCTCCTACGAGCAGTACTTC.

This clonotype was recorded a few times. The chain joins TRBV7-9 to TRBJ1-2, with D unresolved. Germline V CDR1 and CDR2: SEHNR, FQNEAQ (reference sequence). This CDR3 is 11 amino acids long. Trimming pared 3 bases from V and 4 bases from J, leaving 3 bases between. This CDR3 is CASSFVYGYTF. The CDR3 coding sequence is TGTGCCAGCAGCTTCGTCTATGGCTACACCTTC.

The chain employs TRBV18 and TRBJ2-7; the match to TRBD2 covers 10 bases. Germline CDR1 reads KGHSH; CDR2 reads LQKENI. The V gene end was trimmed by 3 bases and the J gene end by 4 bases; junction bases not matched to a gene: 3. The CDR3 runs to 14 residues. CDR3 region: CASSPASGGYEQYF. The CDR3 region has the DNA TGTGCCAGCTCACCTGCTAGCGGGGGTTACGAGCAGTACTTC.

This clonotype was counted a few times. The chain has TRBV5-1 and TRBJ2-7, with 8 bases that match TRBD2. CDR1 and CDR2 (germline): SGHRS, YFSETQ. The V segment lost 0 bases and the J segment 3 bases; nucleotides outside the gene matches: 5. The CDR3 has 15 amino acids. The chain's CDR3 is CASSLAGSGIYEQYF. The CDR3 DNA is TGCGCCAGCAGCTTGGCCGGTAGCGGGATCTACGAGCAGTACTTC.

The chain recombines TRBV6-6 with TRBJ2-5; the D gene is possibly TRBD2 (6 bases). The length of the CDR3 is 12 residues. Germline V gene data show CDR1 as MNHNY and CDR2 as SVGAGI (reference sequence). V lost 10 bases and J 5 bases, leaving 14 bases between the germline ends. CDR3 sequence: CATLGGRETQYF. In DNA, the CDR3 is TGTGCCACCCTCGGGGGTCGGGAGACCCAGTACTTC.

The DNA for the CDR3 is TGCGCCAGCAGCCAAGATCCCCTAGAGGGGATGTATGGCTACACCTTC. Residues: CASSQDPLEGMYGYTF. The chain joins TRBV4-3 to TRBJ1-2, with D perhaps matching TRBD1 (5 bases). The V gene lost 0 bases and the J gene lost 5 bases, with 16 bases spanning the gap. The CDR3 length is 16 residues. Germline V gene sequence: CDR1 LGHNA, CDR2 YSLEER.

The chain links TRBV29-1 to TRBJ2-2, with TRBD1 matching 8 bases. The J segment lost 4 bases and the V segment lost 5 bases, leaving 6 bases of the junction unmatched. CDR3 length: 14 amino acids. Germline-derived CDR1 and CDR2 are SQVTM and ANQGSEA. The CDR3 is CSVLAGGFTGELFF. The CDR3, as DNA: TGCAGCGTTCTGGCAGGGGGCTTCACCGGGGAGCTGTTTTTT.

The chain couples TRBV6-2 or TRBV6-3 to TRBJ2-5; a possible D gene is TRBD1 (6 bases). Germline CDR1 is MNHEY and CDR2 is SVGEGT. The CDR3 sequence is 15 residues long. Trimming left V 5 bases short and J 6 bases short, with 19 bases between. The CDR3 nucleotides are TGTGCCAGCAGTAAAAATCAGGGGTCGGTGAAGACCCAGTACTTC. Its translation: CASSKNQGSVKTQYF.

This clonotype appeared many times. This chain uses TRBV10-3 with TRBJ2-1, with D possibly matching TRBD2 (5 bases). Trimming cost V 9 bases and J 0 bases, with 9 bases left between them. Per germline, CDR1 ENHRY and CDR2 SYGVKD. The CDR3 covers 13 residues. CDR3 sequence reads: CAIRGLSYNEQFF. The CDR3 coding sequence is TGTGCCATTCGCGGACTCTCCTACAATGAGCAGTTCTTC.

This clonotype was counted only a few times. This chain joins TRBV28 and TRBJ2-4; no clear D. Trimming took off 3 bases at V and 1 base at J, with 19 bases between the two ends. Per the germline V gene, CDR1 is MDHEN and CDR2 is SYDVKM. The CDR3 is 18 residues long. CDR3 in amino acids: CASSFDPPVTQAKNIQYF. The CDR3 nucleotides read TGTGCCAGCAGTTTCGACCCACCTGTGACGCAGGCCAAAAACATTCAGTACTTC.

The chain has TRBV10-3 and TRBJ2-7, with TRBD2 identical over 7 bases. Germline V gene lookup returns CDR1 ENHRY and CDR2 SYGVKD. V dropped 2 bases and J dropped 2; count of bases not matched to a gene: 6. This CDR3 is built from 15 residues. CDR3 residues: CAISEIGGGAYEQYF. CDR3 coding DNA: TGTGCCATCAGTGAGATTGGCGGGGGAGCCTACGAGCAGTACTTC.

This clonotype has more than one count but fewer than ten. This chain joins TRBV6-2 or TRBV6-3 and TRBJ2-7, with 7 bases identical to TRBD1. Trimming cost V 0 bases and J 4 bases; bases outside gene matches: 6. Germline loops: CDR1 MNHEY, CDR2 SVGEGT. CDR3 length equals 15 residues. CDR3 sequence reads: CASSYSVDREYEQYF. In nucleotides, the CDR3 is TGTGCCAGCAGTTACTCCGTAGACAGGGAGTACGAGCAGTACTTC.

This clonotype was recorded a few times. V gene TRBV18 combines with J gene TRBJ2-5; no firm D call. The CDR3 has 14 residues. Germline V CDR1 and CDR2: KGHSH, LQKENI. Deletions cut 3 bases from V and 3 bases from J, with 11 bases between. CDR3 in amino acids: CASSPPGQKETQYF. In DNA, the CDR3 is TGTGCCAGCTCACCGCCGGGTCAGAAAGAGACCCAGTACTTC.

There are a few counts of this clonotype. The J gene is TRBJ1-1, the V gene TRBV20-1; D might be TRBD1 (5 bases). The ends were cut back, 4 bases at V and 0 bases at J, with 9 bases in the middle. This CDR3 contains 13 residues. CDR1 and CDR2 (germline): DFQATT, SNEGSKA (reference sequence). The chain's CDR3 is CSAISGLNTEAFF. CDR3 nucleotide sequence: TGCAGTGCTATATCAGGGCTGAACACTGAAGCTTTCTTT.

V usage is TRBV28 and J usage is TRBJ1-1; no clear D. V dropped 4 bases and J dropped 1 base, with 4 bases sitting between them. The CDR3 covers 12 residues. Germline V gene sequence: CDR1 MDHEN, CDR2 SYDVKM. CDR3 nucleotide sequence: TGTGCCAGCAGTTGGTGGAACACTGAAGCTTTCTTT. Translating it yields CASSWWNTEAFF.